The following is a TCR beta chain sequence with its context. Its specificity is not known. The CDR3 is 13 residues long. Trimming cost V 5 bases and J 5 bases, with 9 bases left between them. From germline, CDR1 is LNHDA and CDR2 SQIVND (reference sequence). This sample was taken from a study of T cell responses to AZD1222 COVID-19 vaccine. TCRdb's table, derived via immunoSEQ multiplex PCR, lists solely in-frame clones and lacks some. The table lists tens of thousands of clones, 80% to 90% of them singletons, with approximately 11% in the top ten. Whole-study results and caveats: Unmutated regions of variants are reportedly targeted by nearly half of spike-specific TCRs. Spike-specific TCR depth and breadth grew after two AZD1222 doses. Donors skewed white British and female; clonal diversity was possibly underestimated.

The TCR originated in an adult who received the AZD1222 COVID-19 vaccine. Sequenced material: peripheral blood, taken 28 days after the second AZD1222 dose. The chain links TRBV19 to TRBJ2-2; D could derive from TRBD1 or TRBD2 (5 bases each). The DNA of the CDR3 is TGTGCCAGTAGTCGAGGGACGACCGGGGAGCTGTTTTTT. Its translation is CASSRGTTGELFF.